One sample yielded the 23 T cell receptor beta chains listed below, sequenced in a study of T cells and Merkel cell carcinoma outcomes. Clones were sequenced by immunoSEQ multiplex PCR, and TCRdb holds only the in-frame ones, with some missing. The table includes approximately 15,000 clones, around 86% detected once. The sequenced material came from tumor tissue from Merkel cell carcinoma. These receptors were obtained from a human donor with Merkel cell carcinoma.

This rearrangement joins TRBV5-6 to TRBJ1-1; D is ambiguous. V lost 3 bases, J lost 5 bases, and 11 bases lay in between. In germline, CDR1 is SGHDT, CDR2 YYEEEE. The length of the CDR3 is 13 residues. The CDR3 here is CASSSAGGTEAFF. The CDR3 region has the DNA TGTGCCAGCAGCTCAGCGGGTGGGACTGAAGCTTTCTTT.

The chain recombines TRBV7-2 with TRBJ2-7, with a tentative D call TRBD1 (5 bases). This CDR3 region has 16 residues. The V end was cut by 3 bases, the J end by 0 bases, with 15 bases between. Germline assignment: CDR1 SGHTA and CDR2 FQGNSA. CDR3 sequence: CASSLGPLLSSYEQYF. In nucleotides, the CDR3 is TGTGCCAGCAGCTTGGGGCCCCTCTTGAGCTCCTACGAGCAGTACTTC.

This chain connects TRBV9 to TRBJ1-3; D remains unclear. The germline gives CDR1 SGDLS, CDR2 YYNGEE. The V end lost 0 bases, the J end lost 1 base, and 8 bases lay between the germline ends. The CDR3 runs to 15 residues. CDR3 DNA: TGTGCCAGCAGCGTAGACGGGGTTTCTGGAAACACCATATATTTT. This translates into CASSVDGVSGNTIYF. Supplemented by reference TRBV9 and TRBJ1-3, the full variable domain reads DSGVTQTPKHLITATGQRVTLRCSPRSGDLSVYWYQQSLDQGLQFLIQYYNGEERAKGNILERFSAQQFPDLHSELNLSSLELGDSALYFCASSVDGVSGNTIYFGEGSWLTVV.

The rearrangement links TRBV30 to TRBJ1-1, with D tentatively TRBD1 (5 bases). The CDR3 length is 14 residues. Looked up from germline, CDR1 is GTSNPN and CDR2 is SVGIG (reference sequence). The germline V and J ends were trimmed by 4 bases and 3 bases, with 15 bases remaining between them. For the CDR3, the DNA is TGTGCCTGGATGAGGGTGGGGCCGGACACTGAAGCTTTCTTT. Translated, it gives CAWMRVGPDTEAFF.

CDR3 DNA: TGTGCCAGCAGTTATGGGACAGTAGGATGGGCCAACGTCCTGACTTTC. Translated: CASSYGTVGWANVLTF. The chain has TRBV6-6 and TRBJ2-6; 7 nucleotides agree with TRBD1. CDR3 length: 16 residues. Germline trimming cut 3 bases from V and 5 bases from J; bases unmatched to any gene: 7. The germline gives CDR1 MNHNY, CDR2 SVGAGI (reference sequence).

CDR3 residues: CASSDSTSGSYNEQFF. The CDR3, as DNA: TGTGCCAGCAGTGACTCGACCAGCGGCTCCTACAATGAGCAGTTCTTC. The chain couples TRBV6-4 to TRBJ2-1; D is perhaps TRBD2 (5 bases). Per the germline V gene, CDR1 is MRHNA and CDR2 is SNTAGT. The CDR3 covers 16 residues. The V and J ends lost 0 bases and 0 bases respectively, with 9 bases between them.

V gene TRBV9 combines with J gene TRBJ1-4, with TRBD1 identical over 8 bases. The V gene end was trimmed by 1 base and the J gene end by 2 bases; junction bases not matched to a gene: 1. CDR1 is SGDLS, CDR2 YYNGEE, per germline. The CDR3 runs 15 residues. DNA of the CDR3: TGTGCCAGCAGCGTAAGGACAGGGACTAATGAAAAACTGTTTTTT. The encoded protein is CASSVRTGTNEKLFF.

This clone came up once. The genes are TRBV2 and TRBJ1-1, with 7 positions matching TRBD1. CDR3 size: 14 residues. Germline trimming cut 6 bases from V and 4 bases from J; bases unmatched to any gene: 8. The germline V gene has CDR1 SNHLY and CDR2 FYNNEI. CDR3 protein: CASRGNRGGTEAFF. The CDR3 DNA is TGTGCCAGCAGAGGAAACAGGGGAGGCACTGAAGCTTTCTTT.

V gene TRBV19 combines with J gene TRBJ1-2, with D perhaps matching TRBD1 (6 bases). Per germline, CDR1 LNHDA and CDR2 SQIVND (reference sequence). The CDR3 length is 15 residues. Trimming removed 3 bases from V and 2 bases from J, with 13 bases in between. CDR3 nucleotides: TGTGCCAGTAGTATTGGTGGGGGCAGCAACTATGGCTACACCTTC. Translating gives CASSIGGGSNYGYTF.

This clone was counted between two and nine times. CDR3 region: CASSLGDSANTGELFF. Here the CDR3 DNA reads TGTGCCAGCAGTTTAGGGGACTCCGCGAACACCGGGGAGCTGTTTTTT. The genes are TRBV27 and TRBJ2-2, with D possibly matching TRBD2 (6 bases). The germline CDR1 and CDR2 sequences are MNHEY and SMNVEV (reference sequence). Between the trimmed V and J ends, which lost 2 bases and 0 bases, there was a span of 10 bases. The CDR3 extends over 16 amino acids.

V is TRBV10-3 and J is TRBJ2-3, with D possibly TRBD1 on 6 matching bases. Germline V CDR1 and CDR2: ENHRY, SYGVKD. The length of the CDR3 is 15 residues. V shed 5 bases and J shed 0 bases, with 12 bases lying between them. CDR3 loop: CAISRTDPSTDTQYF. In DNA form, the CDR3 reads TGTGCCATCAGTCGGACAGACCCTAGCACAGATACGCAGTATTTT.

Details on this clone: Just one base apart from a much larger clone, this may be a read error. Other DNA sequences in this specimen translate into the identical CDR3. The V call is TRBV2, the J call TRBJ1-5; D remains ambiguous. The CDR3 runs to 14 residues. Germline V gene lookup returns CDR1 SNHLY and CDR2 FYNNEI. Written as DNA, the CDR3 is TGTGCCAGCAGTGAAGGGGTTTGGGATCAGCCTCAGCATTTT. It is translated as CASSEGVWDQPQHF.

This chain joins TRBV15 and TRBJ2-2, with 7 bases lining up with TRBD1. From germline, CDR1 is LNHNV and CDR2 YYDKDF (reference sequence). The CDR3 sequence is 18 residues long. J lost 0 bases, V lost 1 base, and 8 bases had no gene match. CDR3 coding DNA: TGTGCCACCAGCAGAGGGAGGACAGGATTAGCGAACACCGGGGAGCTGTTTTTT. Its protein is CATSRGRTGLANTGELFF.

This clone has a handful of counts. The chain carries TRBV10-3 and TRBJ2-3, with D tentatively TRBD2 (5 bases). Germline CDR1 is ENHRY and CDR2 is SYGVKD. The CDR3 has 14 amino acids. V was clipped by 7 bases and J by 0 bases, with 11 bases between them. DNA for the CDR3: TGTGCCATCACTCGGGAAGGGAGCACAGATACGCAGTATTTT. Amino acid sequence: CAITREGSTDTQYF.

This rearrangement joins TRBV7-9 to TRBJ2-7; 11 bases are shared with TRBD2. V dropped 4 bases and J dropped 3; count of bases not matched to a gene: 14. CDR1 is SEHNR, CDR2 FQNEAQ, per germline (reference sequence). This CDR3 is 18 amino acids long. This CDR3 is CASSSNLGTSGNIYEQYF. DNA of the CDR3: TGTGCCAGCAGCTCAAACCTCGGGACTAGCGGTAATATCTACGAGCAGTACTTC.

The J gene is TRBJ1-1, the V gene TRBV27; D not certain. The CDR3 contains 12 residues. V was trimmed by 8 bases and J by 8 bases, leaving 15 bases between them. Germline V gene sequence: CDR1 MNHEY, CDR2 SMNVEV (reference sequence). The CDR3 bases are TGTGCCAGCCGAGCCCCCTACGGAGAAGCTTTCTTT. Translation gives CASRAPYGEAFF.

J is TRBJ1-1 and V is TRBV11-2, with D perhaps TRBD1 (6 bases). The CDR3 length is 14 residues. Germline V CDR1 and CDR2: SGHAT, FQNNGV. V was shortened by 2 bases and J by 1 base, with 8 bases between the two germline ends. In DNA form, the CDR3 reads TGTGCCAGCAGCTTAAACAGGGCGAACACTGAAGCTTTCTTT. This gives the protein CASSLNRANTEAFF.

The chain combines TRBV30 with TRBJ2-1; 9 positions agree with TRBD2. This CDR3 comprises 16 residues. Germline trimming cut 0 bases from V and 7 bases from J; bases unmatched to any gene: 10. The germline V gene encodes CDR1 GTSNPN and CDR2 SVGIG (reference sequence). The CDR3 DNA reads as TGTGCCTGGAGTGTAGTTGGTAGCGGGAGTTTTAATGAGCAGTTCTTC. Translation: CAWSVVGSGSFNEQFF. Full variable domain (missing parts from reference TRBV30 and TRBJ2-1): SQTIHQWPATLVQPVGSPLSLECTVEGTSNPNLYWYRQAAGRGLQLLFYSVGIGQISSEVPQNLSASRPQDRQFILSSKKLLLSDSGFYLCAWSVVGSGSFNEQFFGPGTRLTVL.

Remarks on this clone: Other nucleotide sequences in the sample specify the same CDR3. The chain employs TRBV5-6 and TRBJ2-7, with D tentatively TRBD1 or TRBD2 (5 bases each). CDR3 length: 15 residues. In germline, CDR1 is SGHDT, CDR2 YYEEEE. CDR3: CASSLAEVSLGRLFV. CDR3 sequence (DNA): TGTGCCAGCAGCTTGGCCGAGGTGTCGTTGGGACGTCTTTTCGTC.

The V gene is TRBV5-1, the J gene TRBJ2-7; 7 nucleotides match TRBD1. The CDR3 is 16 amino acids. The V gene's germline CDR1 is SGHRS and CDR2 YFSETQ. Germline trimming cut 0 bases from V and 2 bases from J; bases unmatched to any gene: 8. CDR3 loop: CASSLVAFQGAYEQYF. CDR3 in DNA: TGCGCCAGCAGCTTGGTAGCCTTCCAGGGGGCCTACGAGCAGTACTTC.

This clone has more than one count but fewer than ten. This chain uses TRBV6-5 with TRBJ2-1; no clear D. Trimming shortened V by 2 bases and J by 9 bases, and 14 bases separated the two germline ends. The CDR3 totals 14 residues. Germline assignment: CDR1 MNHEY and CDR2 SVGAGI. CDR3 residues: CASSYGLEVGEQFF. CDR3 DNA: TGTGCCAGCAGTTACGGCCTAGAGGTGGGTGAGCAGTTCTTC.

By sample fraction, this clone is large. The rearrangement links TRBV27 to TRBJ2-1; D unresolved. The CDR3 has 13 amino acids. V gave up 0 bases and J gave up 9 bases, with 9 bases separating them. From germline, CDR1 is MNHEY and CDR2 SMNVEV (reference sequence). CDR3 sequence: CASSLSLRTEQFF. The CDR3 region has the DNA TGTGCCAGCAGTTTATCCCTCCGAACTGAGCAGTTCTTC.

The chain links TRBV28 to TRBJ1-1; 8 bases are shared with TRBD1. Per the germline V gene, CDR1 is MDHEN and CDR2 is SYDVKM. The CDR3 covers 18 residues. The ends lost 6 bases at V and 4 bases at J; junction bases unmatched: 19. CDR3 sequence: CASREIGWDRRGGTEAFF. For the CDR3, the DNA is TGTGCCAGCAGGGAGATTGGGTGGGACAGGAGGGGGGGCACTGAAGCTTTCTTT. The complete variable domain, with remaining parts taken from reference TRBV28 and TRBJ1-1, reads DVKVTQSSRYLVKRTGEKVFLECVQDMDHENMFWYRQDPGLGLRLIYFSYDVKMKEKGDIPEGYSVSREKKERFSLILESASTNQTSMYLCASREIGWDRRGGTEAFFGQGTRLTVV.